Below, 8 T cell receptor beta chains from the same sample are listed, as sequenced in a study of T-cell memory formation after mild COVID-19. TCRdb ran MiXCR on the 5' RACE reads and lists one entry per CDR3 protein. The sample contains 270,000 or so distinct CDR3 sequences, more than 15% of which appear only once. Specimen: PBMCs or a T cell subset sorted from them (not recorded which). Receptor source: a man between 18 and 35 years old who had mild COVID-19 (a few samples of this study predate the infection). Cell type and time point are not known.

This clonotype was observed a handful of times. CDR3 coding DNA: TGCAGTGCTAGGGGGGACGGGGGCAATCAGCCCCAGCATTTT. Translation gives CSARGDGGNQPQHF. The chain recombines TRBV20-1 with TRBJ1-5; weak D call: TRBD1 (5 bases). Trimming left V 3 bases short and J 2 bases short, with 11 bases between. The germline V gene encodes CDR1 DFQATT and CDR2 SNEGSKA (reference sequence). The CDR3 loop spans 14 amino acids.

The chain joins TRBV20-1 to TRBJ1-2, with TRBD1 identical over 7 bases. With 3 bases clipped from V and 2 bases from J, the junction kept 3 bases outside the gene matches. The germline V gene encodes CDR1 DFQATT and CDR2 SNEGSKA (reference sequence). CDR3 length: 13 residues. The CDR3: CSASRDSNYGYTF. The CDR3 DNA sequence: TGCAGTGCTAGTCGGGACAGCAACTATGGCTACACCTTC.

This clonotype has only a few counts. The chain joins TRBV6-5 to TRBJ2-3, with 7 bases lining up with TRBD2. The CDR3 is 14 amino acids. Germline V CDR1 and CDR2: MNHEY, SVGAGI. V gave up 5 bases and J gave up 0 bases; unmatched junction bases: 2. This chain's CDR3 is CASSKRGSTDTQYF. CDR3 nucleotides: TGTGCCAGCAGTAAGCGGGGTAGCACAGATACGCAGTATTTT.

This clonotype has just a few counts. J is TRBJ2-2 and V is TRBV12-3 or TRBV12-4, with D hard to call. The CDR3 consists of 14 residues. V lost 5 bases and J 4 bases, leaving 11 bases between the germline ends. The CDR3 region has the DNA TGTGCCAGCAGTCCTAGGAAGAGCACCGGGGAGCTGTTTTTT. This gives the protein CASSPRKSTGELFF.

V and J are TRBV6-5 and TRBJ1-4; D is undetermined. V was pared by 0 bases and J by 7 bases, with 15 bases between. The germline gives CDR1 MNHEY, CDR2 SVGAGI. The CDR3 loop spans 16 amino acids. This chain's CDR3 is CASSYSPGGSAEKLFF. Written as DNA, the CDR3 is TGTGCCAGCAGTTACTCCCCAGGTGGCAGCGCTGAAAAACTGTTTTTT.

Many counts were recorded for this clonotype. This chain uses TRBV7-2 with TRBJ2-2, with 11 positions matching TRBD2. V was clipped by 5 bases and J by 6 bases; unmatched bases: 5. CDR1 SGHTA and CDR2 FQGNSA come from the germline V gene. The CDR3 spans 15 residues. CDR3 in amino acids: CASSHTSGGAGELFF. The CDR3 coding sequence is TGTGCCAGCAGCCATACTAGCGGGGGCGCCGGGGAGCTGTTTTTT.

This clonotype was seen at least ten times. V gene TRBV21-1 combines with J gene TRBJ1-6; the D segment call TRBD1 is taken from the table without a DNA check. TRBV21-1 is recorded as a pseudogene. CDR3 size: 15 residues. The CDR3 sequence: CASSKPDRANSPLHF. CDR3 coding DNA: TGTGCCAGCAGCAAACCGGACAGAGCAAATTCACCCCTCCACTTT.

This chain uses TRBV7-2 with TRBJ1-2; 9 bases map to TRBD1. CDR1 and CDR2 (germline): SGHTA, FQGNSA. CDR3 size: 14 residues. Losses at the gene ends were 4 bases for V and 7 bases for J; bases not matched to a gene: 7. The CDR3 region is CASSSFGTGIGYTF. The CDR3 coding sequence is TGTGCCAGCAGCTCATTCGGGACAGGGATTGGCTACACCTTC.